This passage covers 20 T cell receptor beta chains from one sample sequenced in a study of blood T cells in healthy people across ages. The second PCR ran roughly 6 to 11 cycles with a sample-barcoded 5' primer and J-beta primers. Using its own MiXCR run on the 5' RACE reads, TCRdb lists one record per CDR3 protein. Altogether around 1,000,000 distinct CDR3 sequences are present, around 27% being singletons, with the ten largest covering less than 0.85%. These data also formed part of another study, on T cells of mothers and their children.

The sequenced material came from blood. The receptors stem from a girl aged 2 to 10 in good health.

The V and J genes are TRBV3-1 and TRBJ1-2; TRBD1 matches 9 bases. After removal of 1 base from V and 4 bases from J, the junction contained 1 base not matched to a gene. There are 14 residues in the CDR3. Germline V gene lookup returns CDR1 LGHDT and CDR2 YNNKEL (reference sequence). Here the CDR3 DNA reads TGTGCCAGCAGCCAAGGACAGGGGGTCTATGGCTACACCTTC. Translating it yields CASSQGQGVYGYTF.

This chain connects TRBV4-1 to TRBJ1-2; possibly TRBD1 for D (6 bases). The CDR3 is 15 amino acids. The V and J ends lost 1 base and 4 bases respectively, with 13 bases between them. Germline V CDR1 and CDR2: MGHRA, YSYEKL. The CDR3 nucleotides are TGCGCCAGCAGCCAAGGGCCGGGGGCCCCCTATGGCTACACCTTC. It specifies CASSQGPGAPYGYTF.

This clonotype was seen only a few times. The chain carries TRBV7-3 and TRBJ2-1, with 8 bases fitting TRBD2. The CDR3 consists of 17 residues. Per germline, CDR1 SGHTA and CDR2 FQGTGA. J was trimmed by 8 bases and V by 1 base; bases with no gene match: 13. The chain's CDR3 is CASSLKIRGGPDYEQFF. As DNA, the CDR3 is TGTGCCAGCAGCTTAAAAATCCGGGGGGGGCCGGACTATGAGCAGTTCTTC.

The rearrangement uses TRBV15 and TRBJ1-2, with D perhaps matching TRBD1 (5 bases). The germline gives CDR1 LNHNV, CDR2 YYDKDF (reference sequence). Trimming left V 5 bases short and J 5 bases short, with 12 bases between. The CDR3 totals 13 residues. CDR3 DNA: TGTGCCACCAGCTCCCCCGGGGGTTATGGCTACACCTTC. Its protein is CATSSPGGYGYTF.

This clonotype was counted only a few times. The chain recombines TRBV29-1 with TRBJ2-5, with 7 bases aligning to TRBD1. TRBJ2-1 matches the DNA end more closely, so the J call is doubtful. Germline-derived CDR1 and CDR2 are SQVTM and ANQGSEA. The CDR3 has 12 amino acids. The CDR3 sequence is CSVSQGSNEQFF. In DNA, the CDR3 is TGCAGCGTCTCACAGGGGAGCAATGAGCAGTTCTTC.

J is TRBJ1-1 and V is TRBV7-9; no definite D call. The germline V and J ends were trimmed by 5 bases and 1 base, with 14 bases remaining between them. Per the germline V gene, CDR1 is SEHNR and CDR2 is FQNEAQ (reference sequence). The CDR3 has 15 residues. The CDR3 is CASSPWTTGNTEAFF. CDR3 bases: TGTGCCAGCAGCCCCTGGACTACGGGGAACACTGAAGCTTTCTTT.

This clonotype was seen a handful of times. The DNA for the CDR3 is TGTGCCAGCAGCTCCGGGACGGGGGGAACCTATCGCGAGCAGTACTTC. It is translated as CASSSGTGGTYREQYF. V gene TRBV5-6 combines with J gene TRBJ2-7; 7 nucleotides agree with TRBD2. Germline V gene sequence: CDR1 SGHDT, CDR2 YYEEEE. There are 16 residues in the CDR3. After removal of 3 bases from V and 6 bases from J, the junction contained 15 bases not matched to a gene.

The gene calls are TRBV28 and TRBJ1-1; D possibly corresponds to TRBD1 (5 bases). Per germline, CDR1 MDHEN and CDR2 SYDVKM. V lost 8 bases to trimming and J lost 5 bases, with 15 bases between them. The CDR3 has 13 amino acids. The CDR3, as DNA: TGTGCCAGCCGACAGCCCCCGGGAACTGAAGCTTTCTTT. Amino acids: CASRQPPGTEAFF.

V usage is TRBV7-2 and J usage is TRBJ2-5, with 7 positions matching TRBD2. Judging by the DNA end, TRBJ2-1 fits better; the J call may be wrong. Germline V CDR1 and CDR2: SGHTA, FQGNSA. CDR3 length: 12 amino acids. The CDR3 DNA sequence: TGTGCCAGCAGCCGGGGGGAGTTGTGGCAGTTCTTC. Protein sequence: CASSRGELWQFF.

This clonotype was detected a few times. The chain combines TRBV9 with TRBJ1-2; 7 nucleotides align to TRBD1. The trim removed 3 bases at V and 2 bases at J, leaving 7 bases unmatched. Germline-derived CDR1 and CDR2 are SGDLS and YYNGEE. CDR3 length equals 15 residues. CDR3 DNA sequence: TGTGCCAGCAGCGGGGGCCCACAGGGGAACTATGGCTACACCTTC. Translation gives CASSGGPQGNYGYTF.

This clonotype has only a few counts. The chain links TRBV29-1 to TRBJ2-5; 13 nucleotides line up with TRBD2. The CDR3 totals 16 residues. Germline-derived CDR1 and CDR2 are SQVTM and ANQGSEA. Trimming took 3 bases from V and 3 from J; bases not matched to a gene: 7. CDR3: CSVEGGLAGTEETQYF. In DNA, the CDR3 is TGCAGCGTTGAGGGGGGACTAGCGGGGACGGAAGAGACCCAGTACTTC.

The chain joins TRBV7-8 to TRBJ1-5, with TRBD1 identical over 8 bases. The length of the CDR3 is 16 residues. V dropped 5 bases and J dropped 2; count of bases not matched to a gene: 8. Germline loops: CDR1 SGHVS, CDR2 FQNEAQ. This CDR3 is CASSLDPGQGNQPQHF. The CDR3 region has the DNA TGTGCCAGCAGCCTAGACCCGGGACAGGGCAATCAGCCCCAGCATTTT.

This clonotype was seen more than once but under ten times. The V and J genes are TRBV27 and TRBJ2-3, with 12 bases identical to TRBD2. The V segment lost 5 bases and the J segment 7 bases; nucleotides outside the gene matches: 7. Germline V CDR1 and CDR2: MNHEY, SMNVEV (reference sequence). CDR3 length equals 15 residues. The CDR3 coding sequence is TGTGCCAGCAGTGACGGGACTAGCGGGTCGAATACGCAGTATTTT. Amino acid sequence: CASSDGTSGSNTQYF.

This sequence joins TRBV4-2 and TRBJ2-3, with D possibly TRBD1 on 6 matching bases. CDR3 length equals 15 residues. Germline V lookup: CDR1 LGHNA, CDR2 YNFKEQ. Trimming stripped 1 base from V and 4 bases from J, with 12 bases between. DNA of the CDR3: TGTGCCAGCAGCCAAGTGGGGGCCGCCCCAGATACGCAGTATTTT. It translates to CASSQVGAAPDTQYF.

The chain has TRBV5-8 and TRBJ1-1, with D hard to call. V lost 2 bases to trimming and J lost 4 bases, with 12 bases between them. Germline-derived CDR1 and CDR2 are SGHTS and YDEGEE. This CDR3 contains 14 residues. The CDR3 protein is CASSFGSGGTEAFF. CDR3 coding DNA: TGTGCCAGCAGCTTTGGGTCGGGTGGCACTGAAGCTTTCTTT.

The chain carries TRBV13 and TRBJ2-3; D is uncertain. V was clipped by 4 bases and J by 4 bases, with 18 bases between them. The CDR3 length is 16 residues. Germline V gene sequence: CDR1 PRHDT, CDR2 FYEKMQ (reference sequence). As DNA, the CDR3 is TGTGCCAGCAGCTCGGGTCCTGGGCAGGCGGCAGATACGCAGTATTTT. This gives the protein CASSSGPGQAADTQYF.

This clonotype showed up just once. The genes are TRBV5-1 and TRBJ2-1; D is undetermined. Germline V gives CDR1 SGHRS, CDR2 YFSETQ. The CDR3 loop spans 15 amino acids. Trimming shortened V by 3 bases and J by 6 bases, and 16 bases separated the two germline ends. The CDR3 DNA reads TGCGCCAGCAGCTCGCCGACCGCCCTTATCAATGAGCAGTTCTTC. Protein product: CASSSPTALINEQFF.

This sequence joins TRBV14 and TRBJ1-2, with 7 bases that match TRBD1. Germline values: CDR1 SGHDN, CDR2 FVKESK. V dropped 2 bases and J dropped 3; count of bases not matched to a gene: 6. The CDR3 totals 15 residues. The CDR3 sequence: CASSQIRDSHYGYTF. CDR3 DNA: TGTGCCAGCAGCCAAATCCGGGACAGCCACTATGGCTACACCTTC.

This clonotype has only a few counts. This chain connects TRBV7-2 to TRBJ2-7; 11 bases line up with TRBD1. Per the germline V gene, CDR1 is SGHTA and CDR2 is FQGNSA. There are 16 residues in the CDR3. V trimming: 5 bases; J trimming: 5 bases; junction bases outside the gene matches: 11. CDR3 region: CASSERRTGGYNEQYF. The CDR3 DNA reads TGTGCCAGCAGCGAAAGGAGGACAGGGGGCTACAACGAGCAGTACTTC.

This clonotype was counted a few times. The V gene is TRBV12-3 or TRBV12-4, the J gene TRBJ1-4; unclear D gene. The CDR3 is 13 residues long. With 5 bases removed from V and 7 bases from J, the gap between germline ends came to 11 bases. The CDR3 loop is CASSPIEGEKLFF. DNA for the CDR3: TGTGCCAGCAGTCCCATTGAGGGTGAAAAACTGTTTTTT.